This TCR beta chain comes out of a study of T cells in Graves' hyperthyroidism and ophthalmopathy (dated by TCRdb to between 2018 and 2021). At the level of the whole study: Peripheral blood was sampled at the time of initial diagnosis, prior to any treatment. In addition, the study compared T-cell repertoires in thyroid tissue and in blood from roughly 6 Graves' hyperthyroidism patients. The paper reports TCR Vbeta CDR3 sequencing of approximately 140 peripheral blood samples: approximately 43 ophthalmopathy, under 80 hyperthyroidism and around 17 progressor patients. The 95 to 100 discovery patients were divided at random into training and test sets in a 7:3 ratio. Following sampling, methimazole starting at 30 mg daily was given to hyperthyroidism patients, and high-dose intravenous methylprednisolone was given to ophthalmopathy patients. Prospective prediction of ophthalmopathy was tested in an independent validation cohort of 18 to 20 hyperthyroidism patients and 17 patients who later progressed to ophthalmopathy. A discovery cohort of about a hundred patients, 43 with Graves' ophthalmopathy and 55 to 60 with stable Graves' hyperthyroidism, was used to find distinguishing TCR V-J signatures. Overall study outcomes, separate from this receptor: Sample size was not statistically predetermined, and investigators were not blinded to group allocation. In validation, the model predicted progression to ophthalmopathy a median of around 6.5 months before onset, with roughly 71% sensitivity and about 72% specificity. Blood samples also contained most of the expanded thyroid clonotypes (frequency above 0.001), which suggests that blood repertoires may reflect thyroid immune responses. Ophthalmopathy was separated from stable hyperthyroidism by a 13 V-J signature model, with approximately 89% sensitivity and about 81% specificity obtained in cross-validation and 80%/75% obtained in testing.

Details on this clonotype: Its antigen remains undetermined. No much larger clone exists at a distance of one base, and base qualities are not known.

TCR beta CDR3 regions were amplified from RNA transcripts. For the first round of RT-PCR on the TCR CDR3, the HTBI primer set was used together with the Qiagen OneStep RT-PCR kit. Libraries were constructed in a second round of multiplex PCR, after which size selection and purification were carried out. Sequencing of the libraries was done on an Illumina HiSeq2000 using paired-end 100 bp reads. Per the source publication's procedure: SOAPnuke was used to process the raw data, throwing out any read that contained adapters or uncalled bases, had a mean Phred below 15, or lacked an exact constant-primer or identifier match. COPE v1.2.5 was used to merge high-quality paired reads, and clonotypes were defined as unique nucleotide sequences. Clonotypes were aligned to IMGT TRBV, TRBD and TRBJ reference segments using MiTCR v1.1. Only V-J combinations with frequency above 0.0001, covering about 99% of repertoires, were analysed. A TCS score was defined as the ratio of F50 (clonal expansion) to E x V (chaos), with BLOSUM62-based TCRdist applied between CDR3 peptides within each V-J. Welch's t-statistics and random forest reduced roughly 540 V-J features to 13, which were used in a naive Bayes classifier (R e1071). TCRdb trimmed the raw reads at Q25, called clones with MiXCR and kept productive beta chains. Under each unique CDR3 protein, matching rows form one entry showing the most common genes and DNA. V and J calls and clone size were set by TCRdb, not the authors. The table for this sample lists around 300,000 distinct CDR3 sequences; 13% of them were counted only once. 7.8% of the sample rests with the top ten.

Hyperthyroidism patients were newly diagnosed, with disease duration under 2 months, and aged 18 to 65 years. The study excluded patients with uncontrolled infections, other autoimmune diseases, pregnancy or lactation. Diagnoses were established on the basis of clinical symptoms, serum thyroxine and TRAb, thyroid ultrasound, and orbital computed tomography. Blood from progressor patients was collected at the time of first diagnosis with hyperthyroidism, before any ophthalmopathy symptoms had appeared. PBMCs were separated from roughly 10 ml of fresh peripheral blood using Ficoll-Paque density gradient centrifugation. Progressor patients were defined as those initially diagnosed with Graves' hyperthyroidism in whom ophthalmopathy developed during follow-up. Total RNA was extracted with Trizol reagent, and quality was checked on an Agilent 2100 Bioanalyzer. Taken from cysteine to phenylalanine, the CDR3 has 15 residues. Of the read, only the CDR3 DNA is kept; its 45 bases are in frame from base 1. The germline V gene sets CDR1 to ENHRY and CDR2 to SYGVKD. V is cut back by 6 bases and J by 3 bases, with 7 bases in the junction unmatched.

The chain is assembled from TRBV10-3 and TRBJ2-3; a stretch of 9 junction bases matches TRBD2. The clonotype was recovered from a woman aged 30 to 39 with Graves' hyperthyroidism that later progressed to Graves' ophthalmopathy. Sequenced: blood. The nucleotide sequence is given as TGTGCCATCAGCGGCGGGAGGGCGGGTACAGATACGCAGTATTTT. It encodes CAISGGRAGTDTQYF.